This is a list of T cell receptor beta chains from one sample in a study of blood T cell repertoires in COVID-19. This table comes from immunoSEQ multiplex PCR, and its TCRdb copy is limited to in-frame clones, with some not included. The table lists just under 65,000 clones, around four fifths of them singletons. The material sequenced was peripheral blood. These receptors were obtained from a human donor in a cohort sampled during active COVID-19. CDR3s include the opening cysteine and the closing phenylalanine or tryptophan. The size field is filled for only some rows; it gives once, few, many or a size class.

abundance,j_gene,v_gene,CDR3aa
.,TRBJ2-2,TRBV5-4,CASSSPGSPNTGELFF
once,TRBJ2-3,TRBV2,CASSDAGLGADTQYF
.,TRBJ2-3,TRBV3-1/TRBV3-2,CASSQSGTSVDTQYF
.,TRBJ2-2,TRBV6-6,CASSYYADTGELFF
.,TRBJ2-4,TRBV5-1,CASSPGQGDIQYF
few,TRBJ2-1,TRBV4-2,CASSQDPTGWNEQFF
.,TRBJ2-7,TRBV6-5,CASQTGSEQYF
few,TRBJ1-2,TRBV28,CASSLWSLGVRWVYGYTF
few,TRBJ2-7,TRBV2,CASPSGAPGGYEQYF
.,TRBJ2-5,TRBV6-6,CASSTPSPGQQETQYF
.,TRBJ1-2,TRBV5-1,CASSLVPLGLGYGYTF
.,TRBJ2-7,TRBV5-1,CASSKRDAAYEQYF
once,TRBJ2-3,TRBV28,CASSSYTDTQYF
.,TRBJ2-7,TRBV5-4,CASSLPTGQGNYEQYF
.,TRBJ2-3,TRBV2,CATRLTGSTDTQYF
.,TRBJ1-3,TRBV24-1,CATSDLEGARGNTIYF